This T cell receptor beta chain was sequenced for a study of human T cells and chemical hapten exposure (dated by TCRdb to the early 2020s). Regarding the research as a whole: For sensitization, 2% DPC in acetone was applied to a roughly 2 cm by roughly 2 cm area of upper inner arm skin. Throughout the roughly 23-week study period, patients were also given weekly therapeutic DPC doses on the scalp. Patch testing was done on the upper back using Finn chambers containing 0.01% DPC, and results were scored after 6 days according to International Contact Dermatitis Research Group standards. Most of the patients in the cohort were female, and the cohort covered alopecia areata with under or over 50% scalp involvement, alopecia totalis and alopecia universalis. Libraries were combined into a pool for sequencing, and differences in TCR yield between samples came mainly from small differences in library volumes within the pool. In alopecia patients, the study followed how the peripheral blood TCR repertoire changed in vivo over primary and secondary sensitization to diphenylcyclopropenone (DPC), a hapten. Blood samples were taken from patients before sensitization (week 0) and then at 2, 6 and about 24 weeks after DPC sensitization. Twenty-nine alopecia patients provided blood for TCR sequencing at one to four time points (pre-sensitization, 2, 6 and 24 weeks). Paper-wide results and their limitations: Significantly more large CDR3 similarity clusters were formed by expanded TCRs than by pre-sensitization or healthy control sets, consistent with antigen-driven responses. No change with DPC sensitization was found in the number of TCRs above 1 in 1000 frequency, and no evidence of global repertoire structure alterations was found. Repeated subsampling changed both the strength of the expansion versus patch-test correlation and the threshold at which that correlation became significant. Because all patients had alopecia, a presumed autoimmune disease, the immune response of the patients might differ from that of healthy individuals. A positive correlation was found between the number of PT1 expanded TCRs and patch test score, with significance reached at thresholds 8, 16 and 32 but not 4.

What this sample's time point label stands for: pre-sensitization, week 0. The sample's treatment or condition label is to be understood as: therapeutic diphenylcyclopropenone sensitization with weekly scalp DPC. At each patch-test visit, blood was drawn before the patch test was applied. To be eligible, patients had to be aged 18 to 70, diagnosed with alopecia and judged suitable for DPC therapy, while pregnant patients were excluded. Unfractionated whole blood was collected in Tempus Blood RNA tubes, and total RNA was extracted from that blood. To note about this clonotype: Its antigen specificity is not known. In this CDR3 the conserved last residue, phenylalanine or tryptophan, is missing, so a read error is likely. The limits of the CDR3 on the DNA are not certain, so only TCRdb's listed CDR3 is given.

Library method: RACE. Sequencing relied on a NextSeq 500. During library preparation, unique molecular identifiers were attached to individual cDNA molecules so that TCRs could be counted quantitatively and reproducibly. Both TCR alpha and TCR beta chains were sequenced from each blood RNA sample. Processing in the source paper ran as follows. A median of about 89,000 TCRs per sample was observed, with a range of 23,224 to 690,600. The Decombinator software suite was used to annotate the V, J and CDR3 of the TCR reads. To make PS versus PT1 abundance plots, every sample was subsampled to the same number of TCRs (28,000). TCRs were defined as expanded if absent before sensitization and observed at least eight times at the 2-week time point. In TCRdb, the public reads were trimmed at Q25 with fastp and aligned with MiXCR, with productive beta chains retained. Rows merge per CDR3 protein into single entries with the most common DNA and genes. The V and J calls and clone size are TCRdb's, not the authors'. This sample lists around 180,000 distinct CDR3 sequences; nearly 30% were detected once. The ten largest clones add up to just under 3% of the sample.

Here the sequenced sample was whole blood, taken in connection with sensitization to the hapten diphenylcyclopropenone (DPC). The receptor was isolated from a woman aged 25 to 39 with alopecia areata. Some clones in this sample may be carry-over from other donors' samples.

The CDR3 reads CASSAGSLIP. The chain links TRBV9 with TRBJ1-6; TRBD1, the table's D call, lacks a check against the DNA. The germline V gene yields SGDLS for CDR1 and YYNGEE for CDR2. A total of 10 residues make up the CDR3, ends included.